A selection of T cell receptor beta chains follows, all from one sample in a study of PD-1 blockade in classical Hodgkin lymphoma. The table came from immunoSEQ multiplex PCR; TCRdb's copy has only in-frame clones and leaves some out. This table holds under 15,000 clones, about nine tenths found once. The starting material was peripheral blood mononuclear cells (PBMCs), obtained at baseline. Receptors originate from a human donor with classical Hodgkin lymphoma. Both conserved end residues are part of each CDR3. A D gene is named only where the DNA matches it firmly.

CASNGPGQGGLRYGYTF	TRBV10-2	TRBJ1-2	TRBD1
CATYPPGTSGGGPYTDTQYF	TRBV28	TRBJ2-3	TRBD2
CASSPVGQGPYEQYF	TRBV5-1	TRBJ2-7	TRBD1
CASSSDRGTGTGELFF	TRBV7-9	TRBJ2-2	TRBD1
CASSPRQGNQPQHF	TRBV7-2	TRBJ1-5	.
CASSPDPPGQGRYGYTF	TRBV28	TRBJ1-2	TRBD1
CASSLEVGEQYF	TRBV5-1	TRBJ2-7	.
CASSTLQGNTIYF	TRBV19	TRBJ1-3	.
CASRTGLLTTRELFF	TRBV6-5	TRBJ2-2	TRBD2
CASSPGPNTEAFF	TRBV5-1	TRBJ1-1	.
CASSRDMEQETQYF	TRBV7-9	TRBJ2-5	.
CASRRENEQYF	TRBV5-1	TRBJ2-7	.
CASSSRPGTGDEKLFF	TRBV7-9	TRBJ1-4	TRBD1
CASSAQTGEYAFF	TRBV5-1	TRBJ1-1	TRBD1
CASSLGLTTGNEQFF	TRBV7-6	TRBJ2-1	.
CASKRTLNEKLFF	TRBV2	TRBJ1-4	.
CASSLGGSTNYGYTF	TRBV28	TRBJ1-2	.
CAWSVYGDRGASPLHF	TRBV30	TRBJ1-6	TRBD1
CSGDEGGTDTQYF	TRBV29-1	TRBJ2-3	.
CASSHMGTTSYEQYF	TRBV2	TRBJ2-7	.
CASSLSPNTIYF	TRBV7-9	TRBJ1-3	.